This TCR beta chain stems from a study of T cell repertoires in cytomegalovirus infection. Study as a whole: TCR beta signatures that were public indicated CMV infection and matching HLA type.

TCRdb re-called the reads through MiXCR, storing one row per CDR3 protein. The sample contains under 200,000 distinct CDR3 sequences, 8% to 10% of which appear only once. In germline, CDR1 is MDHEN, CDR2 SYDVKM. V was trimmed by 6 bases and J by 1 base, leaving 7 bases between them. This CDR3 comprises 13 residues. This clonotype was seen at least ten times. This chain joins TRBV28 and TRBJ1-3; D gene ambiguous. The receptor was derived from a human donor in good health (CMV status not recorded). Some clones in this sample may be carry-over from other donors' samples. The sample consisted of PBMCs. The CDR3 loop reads CASSFLSGNTIYF. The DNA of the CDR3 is TGTGCCAGCAGCTTTTTGTCTGGAAACACCATATATTTT.